The TCR beta chain described here comes from a study of blood T cell repertoires in COVID-19. Study overall: T cells, B-cell-depleted T cells, or PBMCs supplied cDNA or gDNA.

Generated by immunoSEQ multiplex PCR, the TCRdb table keeps only in-frame clones and is missing some. The sample lists more than 85,000 clones, around four fifths seen once, with more than 9% in the top ten. V shed 1 base and J 1 base; nucleotides not matched to a gene: 1. The germline CDR1 and CDR2 sequences are GTSNPN and SVGIG (reference sequence). The CDR3 consists of 13 residues. This clone appeared a single time. The chain joins TRBV30 to TRBJ2-7, with 7 bases aligning to TRBD1. Sequenced input: peripheral blood. The receptor was derived from a man aged 65 to 79 with acute or convalescent COVID-19. The DNA for the CDR3 is TGTGCCTGGAGTGGACAGGGATCCTACGAGCAGTACTTC. Residues: CAWSGQGSYEQYF.